This T cell receptor beta chain comes out of a study of spatial heterogeneity in lung cancer. About this clonotype itself: Its antigen is as yet unknown.

Indicated time point: sample taken at primary tumor resection. The cohort: around 77 early-stage, untreated non-small cell lung cancer patients. The study sequenced unsorted whole RNA from tumor, nontumor lung or frozen PBMC. Trimming at V came to 4 bases and at J to 8 bases, leaving 8 bases not matched to a gene. CDR1 is GTSNPN, CDR2 SVGIG, per germline (reference sequence). The CDR3 loop spans 13 amino acids. Study-wide results and limits: Tracking of tumor mutation counts was seen in expanded intratumoral alpha and beta TCR counts. Nonsynonymous mutations, ubiquitous and regional, were tracked respectively by counts of ubiquitous and regional expanded TCRs. Coverage estimated for tumor T cells reached roughly 7% for alpha chains and roughly 13% for beta chains.

TCRdb re-derived calls from the 5' RACE reads in MiXCR, one entry per CDR3 protein. The sample holds some 97,000 distinct CDR3 sequences, 3.5% to 5% seen once. The receptor comes from a male donor with early-stage non-small cell lung cancer. The chain has TRBV30 and TRBJ1-1; TRBD1 matches 9 bases. The input for sequencing was lung tumor tissue, taken at surgery. The CDR3: CAWTLQGATEAFF. In nucleotides, the CDR3 is TGTGCCTGGACGCTACAGGGGGCTACCGAAGCTTTCTTT.